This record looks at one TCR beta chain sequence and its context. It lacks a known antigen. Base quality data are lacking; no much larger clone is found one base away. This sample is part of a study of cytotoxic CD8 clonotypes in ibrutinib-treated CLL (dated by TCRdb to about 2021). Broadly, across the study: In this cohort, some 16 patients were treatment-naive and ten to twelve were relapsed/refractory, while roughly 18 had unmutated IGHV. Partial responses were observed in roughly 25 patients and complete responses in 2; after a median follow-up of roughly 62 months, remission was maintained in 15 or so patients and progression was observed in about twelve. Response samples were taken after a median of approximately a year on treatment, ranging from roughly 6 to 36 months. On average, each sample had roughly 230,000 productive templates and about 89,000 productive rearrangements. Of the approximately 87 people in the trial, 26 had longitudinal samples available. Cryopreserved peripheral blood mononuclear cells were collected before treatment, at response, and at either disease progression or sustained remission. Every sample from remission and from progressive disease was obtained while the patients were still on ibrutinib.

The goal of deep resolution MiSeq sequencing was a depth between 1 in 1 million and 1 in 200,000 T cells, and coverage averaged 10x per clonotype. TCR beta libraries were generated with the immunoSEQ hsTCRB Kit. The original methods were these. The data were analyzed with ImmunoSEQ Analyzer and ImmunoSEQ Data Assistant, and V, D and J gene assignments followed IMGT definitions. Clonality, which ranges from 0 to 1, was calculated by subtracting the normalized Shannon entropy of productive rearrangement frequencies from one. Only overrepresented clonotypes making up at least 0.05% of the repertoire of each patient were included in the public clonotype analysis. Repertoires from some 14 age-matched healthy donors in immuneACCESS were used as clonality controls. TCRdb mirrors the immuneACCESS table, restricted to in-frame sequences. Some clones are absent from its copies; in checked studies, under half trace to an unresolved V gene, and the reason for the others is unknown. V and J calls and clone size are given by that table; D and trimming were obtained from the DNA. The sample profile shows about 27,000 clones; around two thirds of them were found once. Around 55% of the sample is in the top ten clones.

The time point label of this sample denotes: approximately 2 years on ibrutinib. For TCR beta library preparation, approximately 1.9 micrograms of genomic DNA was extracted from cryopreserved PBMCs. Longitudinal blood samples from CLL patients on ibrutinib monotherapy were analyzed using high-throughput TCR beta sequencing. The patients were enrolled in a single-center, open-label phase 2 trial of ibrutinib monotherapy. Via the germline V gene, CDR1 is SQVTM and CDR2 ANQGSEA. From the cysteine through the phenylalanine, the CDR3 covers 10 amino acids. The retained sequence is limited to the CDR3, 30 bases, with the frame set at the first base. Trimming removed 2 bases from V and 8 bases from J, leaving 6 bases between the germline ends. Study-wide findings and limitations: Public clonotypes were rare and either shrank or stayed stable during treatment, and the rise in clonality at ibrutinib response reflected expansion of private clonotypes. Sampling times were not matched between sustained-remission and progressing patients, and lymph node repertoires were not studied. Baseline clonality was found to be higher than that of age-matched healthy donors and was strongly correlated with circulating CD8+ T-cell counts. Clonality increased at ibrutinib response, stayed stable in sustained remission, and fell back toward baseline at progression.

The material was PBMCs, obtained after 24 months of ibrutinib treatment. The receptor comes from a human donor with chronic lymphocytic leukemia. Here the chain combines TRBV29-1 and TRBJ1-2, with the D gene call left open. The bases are TGCAGCGTTGAATGGGGAGGCTACACCTTC. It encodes CSVEWGGYTF. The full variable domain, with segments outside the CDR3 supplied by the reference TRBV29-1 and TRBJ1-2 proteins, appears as SAVISQKPSRDICQRGTSLTIQCQVDSQVTMMFWYRQQPGQSLTLIATANQGSEATYESGFVIDKFPISRPNLTFSTLTVSNMSPEDSSIYLCSVEWGGYTFGSGTRLTVV.